This T cell receptor (beta chain) stems from a study of blood T cell repertoires in COVID-19. Study-level information: Whether acute or convalescent, the COVID-19 samples came from the United States, Italy and Spain. From T cells, B-cell-depleted T cells, or PBMCs came the material, which was cDNA or gDNA.

Note on this clone: The sample has other DNA sequences that encode this CDR3 too.

Source study methods: Estimated nucleated cell counts came from reference gene primer amplification. Repertoires were generated with immunoSEQ multiplex PCR, while TCRdb's copy carries only in-frame clones and drops some. That table gives V, J and clone size, and the DNA gave D and trimming. The data contain just over 650,000 clones, approximately 90% of them singletons. The sequence derives from a woman between 18 and 30 years old with acute or convalescent COVID-19. Specimen: peripheral blood.

The CDR3 protein is CASSGLSSYNEQFF. Here the CDR3 DNA reads TGTGCCAGCAGTGGACTGAGCTCCTACAATGAGCAGTTCTTC. The chain joins TRBV2 to TRBJ2-1; D is uncertain. Germline CDR1 is SNHLY and CDR2 is FYNNEI. The CDR3 contains 14 residues. Trimming pared 4 bases from V and 0 bases from J, leaving 7 bases between.